The 27 T cell receptor beta chains reported below all come from one sample, sequenced in a study of Ad26.COV2.S vaccination and SARS-CoV-2 variants. Treatment: some 20 received Ad26.COV2.S at low or high dose, single or two shots; 5 received placebo; per-sample allocation not given. After the first vaccine or placebo injection, samples were drawn on day 63. This table comes from immunoSEQ multiplex PCR, and its TCRdb copy is limited to in-frame clones, with some not included. The sample yields hundreds of thousands of clones, roughly 90% seen once. The source was peripheral blood, collected in a trial of Ad26.COV2.S vaccine versus placebo. All receptors come from a person between 18 and 59 years old who received the Ad26.COV2.S COVID-19 vaccine or a placebo.

The chain joins TRBV5-1 to TRBJ1-1, with D maybe TRBD1 (5 bases). The CDR3 extends over 16 amino acids. Trimming left V 0 bases short and J 1 base short, with 13 bases between. Germline values: CDR1 SGHRS, CDR2 YFSETQ. CDR3 coding DNA: TGCGCCAGCAGCTTGGCCGGGGGAGGAGGGAACACTGAAGCTTTCTTT. This translates into CASSLAGGGGNTEAFF.

The chain has TRBV6-1 and TRBJ1-2; possible D gene TRBD1, 6 bases. Germline CDR1 is MNHNS and CDR2 is SASEGT. V lost 4 bases, J lost 0 bases, and 21 bases lay in between. This CDR3 has 18 residues. The CDR3 DNA reads TGTGCCAGCAGTGGCCGCAATCGGGACACTAAAGCTAACTATGGCTACACCTTC. Protein: CASSGRNRDTKANYGYTF.

V usage is TRBV6-2 or TRBV6-3 and J usage is TRBJ2-7; D is unresolved. With 5 bases removed from V and 3 bases from J, the gap between germline ends came to 8 bases. The germline V gene has CDR1 MNHEY and CDR2 SVGEGT. The CDR3 is 12 residues long. In nucleotides, the CDR3 is TGTGCCAGCAGTCCAGAGAACTACGAGCAGTACTTC. Protein product: CASSPENYEQYF.

The chain employs TRBV13 and TRBJ2-5, with a possible D match to TRBD1 (5 bases). The CDR3 loop spans 17 amino acids. The V end was cut by 7 bases, the J end by 2 bases, with 23 bases between. Germline V gene data show CDR1 as PRHDT and CDR2 as FYEKMQ (reference sequence). CDR3 in amino acids: CASTLGRPPSPQETQYF. CDR3 sequence (DNA): TGTGCCAGCACCCTGGGGCGGCCTCCGTCGCCTCAAGAGACCCAGTACTTC.

This sequence joins TRBV5-4 and TRBJ2-7, with 12 positions matching TRBD1. Germline V CDR1 and CDR2: SGHNT, YYREEE (reference sequence). V lost 5 bases, J lost 6 bases, and 9 bases stayed unmatched. The CDR3 sequence is 15 residues long. The CDR3, as DNA: TGTGCCAGCAGTTCTAACCGGGACAGGGGGCTCGAGCAGTACTTC. Its translation: CASSSNRDRGLEQYF.

Many counts were recorded for this clone. The chain joins TRBV6-5 to TRBJ2-7; a possible D gene is TRBD2 (5 bases). The germline CDR1 and CDR2 sequences are MNHEY and SVGAGI. V was clipped by 2 bases and J by 1 base, with 6 bases between them. There are 13 residues in the CDR3. The CDR3 DNA follows: TGTGCCAGCAGTTACGGACTGTCCTACGAGCAGTACTTC. It yields the protein CASSYGLSYEQYF.

As to this clone: Other DNA sequences from this sample encode an identical CDR3 as well. The V call is TRBV24-1, the J call TRBJ1-1, with 7 bases fitting TRBD1. Losses at the gene ends were 10 bases for V and 3 bases for J; bases not matched to a gene: 4. This CDR3 spans 12 amino acids. Germline V gives CDR1 KGHDR, CDR2 SFDVKD. The CDR3 here is CATSDRDTEAFF. CDR3 nucleotide sequence: TGTGCCACAAGCGACAGGGACACTGAAGCTTTCTTT.

The chain joins TRBV19 to TRBJ2-3; TRBD1 or TRBD2 may be the D gene (5 bases each). Trimming cost V 0 bases and J 0 bases, with 13 bases left between them. The CDR3 is 17 residues long. Germline V gene data show CDR1 as LNHDA and CDR2 as SQIVND (reference sequence). The CDR3 spells CASSIDDGTPSTDTQYF. Written as DNA, the CDR3 is TGTGCCAGTAGTATAGATGATGGGACCCCTAGCACAGATACGCAGTATTTT.

V usage is TRBV10-3 and J usage is TRBJ1-2; D is unresolved. Per germline, CDR1 ENHRY and CDR2 SYGVKD. CDR3 length: 11 residues. The CDR3 DNA sequence: TGTGCGAACTCCGGCGGCTATGGCTACACCTTC. Amino acid sequence: CANSGGYGYTF.

The chain recombines TRBV6-2 or TRBV6-3 with TRBJ1-5, with TRBD1 matching over 7 bases. Per germline, CDR1 MNHEY and CDR2 SVGEGT. CDR3 size: 18 residues. Trimming at V came to 3 bases and at J to 9 bases, leaving 20 bases not matched to a gene. CDR3 sequence reads: CASSYFVGDLMRGLPQHF. The CDR3 DNA is TGTGCCAGCAGTTATTTTGTCGGGGATCTGATGAGGGGGCTGCCCCAGCATTTT.

This chain uses TRBV11-3 with TRBJ2-5; TRBD2 aligns across 7 bases. CDR3 length: 14 residues. Germline V gene lookup returns CDR1 SGHNT and CDR2 YENEEA. V lost 5 bases to trimming and J lost 3 bases; unmatched junction nucleotides: 6. The CDR3 DNA sequence: TGTGCCAGCAGCCCCCAGGGAGGGGAAGAGACCCAGTACTTC. Residues: CASSPQGGEETQYF.

The chain carries TRBV29-1 and TRBJ1-1; no clear D. This CDR3 is 17 amino acids long. From germline, CDR1 is SQVTM and CDR2 ANQGSEA. V dropped 6 bases and J dropped 0 bases, with 23 bases sitting between them. CDR3 DNA sequence: TGCAGCGTCGGTGACTTAATTGGGTTAAGCATGAACACTGAAGCTTTCTTT. This codes for CSVGDLIGLSMNTEAFF.

CDR3 nucleotide sequence: TGTGCCAGCAGTGAGTGGTTAGCGGGGGGGCTCGGGGCCAACGTCCTGACTTTC. It encodes CASSEWLAGGLGANVLTF. This sequence joins TRBV2 and TRBJ2-6; TRBD2 matches 11 bases. The V gene's germline CDR1 is SNHLY and CDR2 FYNNEI. Trimming took 3 bases from V and 4 from J; bases not matched to a gene: 8. The CDR3 totals 18 residues.

This sequence joins TRBV30 and TRBJ1-6; 7 nucleotides agree with TRBD1. The CDR3 length is 16 residues. V shed 1 base, J shed 7 bases, and the junction held 10 bases outside the gene matches. The V gene's germline CDR1 is GTSNPN and CDR2 SVGIG (reference sequence). The CDR3 region is CAWSARGGTVNSPLHF. The CDR3 bases are TGTGCCTGGAGTGCTCGGGGGGGGACAGTGAATTCACCCCTCCACTTT. Full variable domain (missing parts from reference TRBV30 and TRBJ1-6): SQTIHQWPATLVQPVGSPLSLECTVEGTSNPNLYWYRQAAGRGLQLLFYSVGIGQISSEVPQNLSASRPQDRQFILSSKKLLLSDSGFYLCAWSARGGTVNSPLHFGNGTRLTVT.

The chain joins TRBV5-1 to TRBJ2-3, with 8 bases aligning to TRBD2. V dropped 4 bases and J dropped 4; count of bases not matched to a gene: 8. CDR1 and CDR2 (germline): SGHRS, YFSETQ. The CDR3 loop spans 15 amino acids. The CDR3 DNA reads as TGCGCCAGCAGCACCAGCCCGGGGGGGCCAGATACGCAGTATTTT. This gives the protein CASSTSPGGPDTQYF. Based on the CDR3 plus reference TRBV5-1 and TRBJ2-3, the full variable domain is KAGVTQTPRYLIKTRGQQVTLSCSPISGHRSVSWYQQTPGQGLQFLFEYFSETQRNKGNFPGRFSGRQFSNSRSEMNVSTLELGDSALYLCASSTSPGGPDTQYFGPGTRLTVL.

The chain employs TRBV24-1 and TRBJ2-1; D is perhaps TRBD1 or TRBD2 (6 bases each). Trimming shortened V by 5 bases and J by 7 bases, and 11 bases separated the two germline ends. The CDR3 loop spans 13 amino acids. Germline V lookup: CDR1 KGHDR, CDR2 SFDVKD. CDR3 loop: CATSVPGANEQFF. CDR3 in DNA: TGTGCCACCAGTGTTCCGGGGGCGAATGAGCAGTTCTTC.

The chain carries TRBV7-2 and TRBJ2-2, with D possibly TRBD2 on 7 matching bases. V lost 5 bases and J 1 base, leaving 11 bases between the germline ends. The germline gives CDR1 SGHTA, CDR2 FQGNSA. The CDR3 is 15 amino acids. CDR3 residues: CASSRGAVNTGELFF. The CDR3 bases are TGTGCCAGCAGCCGGGGGGCGGTGAACACCGGGGAGCTGTTTTTT.

This sequence joins TRBV7-2 and TRBJ1-4, with 7 positions matching TRBD1. V lost 6 bases, J lost 8 bases, and 9 bases stayed unmatched. In germline, CDR1 is SGHTA, CDR2 FQGNSA. The CDR3 runs to 14 residues. The CDR3 reads CASSAGGKGEKLFF. The CDR3, as DNA: TGTGCCAGCAGTGCAGGGGGGAAGGGGGAAAAACTGTTTTTT.

The chain couples TRBV7-9 to TRBJ2-7; 8 nucleotides agree with TRBD1. J lost 5 bases, V lost 3 bases, and 6 bases had no gene match. CDR1 SEHNR and CDR2 FQNEAQ come from the germline V gene (reference sequence). The CDR3 has 14 amino acids. The CDR3 DNA reads TGTGCCAGCAGCTTTAGGACAGGGCCCCACGAGCAGTACTTC. This encodes CASSFRTGPHEQYF. Full variable domain (outside the CDR3, taken from reference TRBV7-9 and TRBJ2-7): DTGVSQNPRHKITKRGQNVTFRCDPISEHNRLYWYRQTLGQGPEFLTYFQNEAQLEKSRLLSDRFSAERPKGSFSTLEIQRTEQGDSAMYLCASSFRTGPHEQYFGPGTRLTVT.

CDR3 loop: CAGLKASGNTIYF. The CDR3 DNA reads as TGTGCCGGCCTAAAGGCCTCTGGAAACACCATATATTTT. This chain links TRBV30 with TRBJ1-3; D is uncertain. Germline V CDR1 and CDR2: GTSNPN, SVGIG (reference sequence). CDR3 length: 13 residues. Deletions cut 8 bases from V and 0 bases from J, with 11 bases between.

The genes are TRBV19 and TRBJ2-2; TRBD1 matches 7 bases. Germline CDR1 LNHDA, CDR2 SQIVND (reference sequence). V lost 10 bases and J lost 1; bases outside the gene matches: 6. The CDR3 sequence is 14 residues long. The CDR3 protein is CATKDRMNTGELFF. The CDR3 DNA is TGTGCCACAAAGGACAGGATGAACACCGGGGAGCTGTTTTTT.

The rearrangement links TRBV5-4 to TRBJ1-1; 7 bases are shared with TRBD1. The ends lost 5 bases at V and 0 bases at J; junction bases unmatched: 10. Germline CDR1 is SGHNT and CDR2 is YYREEE (reference sequence). The CDR3 runs 16 residues. CDR3 sequence reads: CASSPGQEGLNTEAFF. The CDR3 DNA reads as TGTGCCAGCAGTCCAGGACAGGAGGGTTTGAACACTGAAGCTTTCTTT.

Turning to this clone: Distinct nucleotide sequences in the sample also encode this CDR3. V is TRBV7-9 and J is TRBJ2-1, with TRBD2 matching 12 bases. Trimming cost V 4 bases and J 8 bases; bases outside gene matches: 3. The CDR3 contains 14 residues. The germline CDR1 and CDR2 sequences are SEHNR and FQNEAQ (reference sequence). The CDR3 region is CASSSSGGADEQFF. CDR3 bases: TGTGCCAGCAGCTCTAGCGGGGGGGCCGATGAGCAGTTCTTC.

Written as DNA, the CDR3 is TGTGCCATCAGCTCCGGGACATCAGACGAGCAGTACTTC. This translates into CAISSGTSDEQYF. The chain carries TRBV10-3 and TRBJ2-7, with TRBD1 as a possible D gene (6 bases). CDR3 length: 13 amino acids. Trimming removed 6 bases at V and 5 bases at J, with 14 bases between. Germline CDR1 and CDR2: ENHRY and SYGVKD.

As concerns this clone: This same CDR3 is encoded by further DNA sequences in the sample. CDR3 in amino acids: CASSIGAGSYEQYF. The CDR3 DNA sequence: TGTGCCAGTAGTATAGGTGCGGGCTCCTACGAGCAGTACTTC. The rearrangement joins TRBV19 to TRBJ2-7; tentatively, D is TRBD2 (5 bases). Trimming took off 1 base at V and 0 bases at J, with 7 bases between the two ends. The CDR3 contains 14 residues. Germline V CDR1 and CDR2: LNHDA, SQIVND (reference sequence).

The sample holds one count of this clone. The V call is TRBV5-5, the J call TRBJ1-1; 7 bases fit TRBD1. Germline V gene lookup returns CDR1 SGHKS and CDR2 YYEKEE (reference sequence). This CDR3 is 15 amino acids long. V was clipped by 6 bases and J by 0 bases; unmatched bases: 8. CDR3 DNA sequence: TGTGCCAGCACCCCAAGGGACAGTCTGAACACTGAAGCTTTCTTT. Its translation: CASTPRDSLNTEAFF.

The chain has TRBV7-2 and TRBJ2-3; 12 bases are a match to TRBD1. From germline, CDR1 is SGHTA and CDR2 FQGNSA. After removal of 4 bases from V and 5 bases from J, the junction contained 10 bases not matched to a gene. CDR3 length: 17 amino acids. The CDR3 bases are TGTGCCAGCAGCTGGGGACAGGGGGCGAGAGTAGGAGATACGCAGTATTTT. Amino acids: CASSWGQGARVGDTQYF.